This TCR beta chain was recorded in a study of T-cell reconstitution after alpha-beta-depleted transplantation in children. Overall study findings and caveats: Surviving recipient cells, namely T cells and thymic progenitors, were the source of high day-60 TCRbeta diversity in some patients.

Worth noting for this clonotype: Its antigen remains unknown. One junction end disagrees with the germline gene, perhaps due to a read error.

The germline gives CDR1 SGDLS, CDR2 YYNGEE. The CDR3 covers 14 residues. Preparation of the TCRbeta library involved a method that used unique molecular identifiers. TCRdb processed the PCR reads anew with MiXCR; each CDR3 protein has one entry. The sample has about 600,000 distinct CDR3 sequences, more than 20% seen once. Specimen: PBMCs, mostly from graft donor cells, collected 360 days after TCRalphabeta/CD19-depleted stem cell transplant. This sequence joins TRBV9 and TRBJ1-2; D gene unclear. The sequence came from a boy less than two years old who had a stem cell transplant for acute myeloid leukemia, so the T cells may come from the graft donor. For the CDR3, the DNA is TGTGCCACCAGCAAGGGTGGAGGGAGAGATGGCTACACCTTC. This sequence encodes CATSKGGGRDGYTF.